The present T cell receptor beta chain was sequenced within a study of T cell changes during pregnancy in multiple sclerosis. Clones were read by immunoSEQ multiplex PCR, and TCRdb kept only the in-frame ones, dropping some. Among 30,000 to 45,000 clones listed, about nine tenths were seen once. The CDR3 runs 14 residues. Trimming cost V 1 base and J 8 bases; bases outside gene matches: 7. The germline gives CDR1 SEHNR, CDR2 FQNEAQ (reference sequence). The specimen was CD4+ T cells from peripheral blood mononuclear cells, collected before pregnancy. The J gene is TRBJ1-2, the V gene TRBV7-9; 7 nucleotides line up with TRBD1. The sequence derives from a female donor with multiple sclerosis, enrolled in a pregnancy study. The CDR3 DNA follows: TGTGCCAGCAGCTTAGAGGGGGCGAAACAGGGCTACACCTTC. It specifies CASSLEGAKQGYTF. Supplemented by reference TRBV7-9 and TRBJ1-2, the full variable domain reads DTGVSQNPRHKITKRGQNVTFRCDPISEHNRLYWYRQTLGQGPEFLTYFQNEAQLEKSRLLSDRFSAERPKGSFSTLEIQRTEQGDSAMYLCASSLEGAKQGYTFGSGTRLTVV.